Below are 22 T cell receptor beta chains sequenced from a single sample in a study of CD8+ T cells in alopecia areata. Treatment: oral pan-JAK inhibitor, 5-10 mg twice daily. It was cDNA, reverse transcribed from extracted RNA, that served as the sequencing template. Some clones are missing from TCRdb's copy, which holds only in-frame ones; the method was immunoSEQ multiplex PCR. Here the sample spans fewer than 110,000 clones, around 86% being singletons. Here the sequenced sample was CD8+ T cells sorted from blood, taken between weeks 30 and 35, from a patient treated with tofacitinib. The source of these receptors is a human donor with alopecia areata.

This chain links TRBV6-1 with TRBJ2-5; D might be TRBD1 or TRBD2, each matching 5 bases. The V end lost 5 bases, the J end lost 4 bases, and 11 bases lay between the germline ends. This CDR3 is built from 13 residues. The germline V gene encodes CDR1 MNHNS and CDR2 SASEGT. The CDR3 loop is CASSRRDLETQYF. In DNA, the CDR3 is TGTGCCAGCAGTCGCCGGGACCTAGAGACCCAGTACTTC.

This clone was detected only a few times. V gene TRBV19 combines with J gene TRBJ2-1; weak D call: TRBD1 (6 bases). From germline, CDR1 is LNHDA and CDR2 SQIVND (reference sequence). The CDR3 is 14 residues long. The V gene lost 1 base and the J gene lost 9 bases, with 13 bases spanning the gap. This chain's CDR3 is CASSIGWTDSEQFF. CDR3 bases: TGTGCCAGTAGTATAGGGTGGACAGACAGTGAGCAGTTCTTC.

In this sample, this clone turned up a few times. The chain carries TRBV5-6 and TRBJ2-2; 9 bases are a match to TRBD1. The CDR3 has 14 residues. Germline CDR1 SGHDT, CDR2 YYEEEE. The junction had 1 base not matched to a gene; V was cut back by 2 bases and J by 5 bases. The CDR3 loop is CASSFGQGTGELFF. DNA for the CDR3: TGTGCCAGCAGCTTTGGACAGGGGACCGGGGAGCTGTTTTTT.

The genes are TRBV5-5 and TRBJ2-1; D unclear. CDR3 length equals 14 residues. V gave up 4 bases and J gave up 8 bases, with 16 bases separating them. The germline V gene has CDR1 SGHKS and CDR2 YYEKEE (reference sequence). The CDR3 DNA follows: TGTGCCAGCAGCCTTAATGACGCGATCGATGAGCAGTTCTTC. Amino acid sequence: CASSLNDAIDEQFF.

CDR3 region: CASSIGQGRETGELFF. The CDR3 DNA is TGTGCCAGCAGCATTGGACAGGGACGGGAAACCGGGGAGCTGTTTTTT. V usage is TRBV9 and J usage is TRBJ2-2; 8 bases match TRBD1. The V gene's germline CDR1 is SGDLS and CDR2 YYNGEE. CDR3 size: 16 residues. After removal of 4 bases from V and 5 bases from J, the junction contained 10 bases not matched to a gene. The complete variable domain, with remaining parts taken from reference TRBV9 and TRBJ2-2, reads DSGVTQTPKHLITATGQRVTLRCSPRSGDLSVYWYQQSLDQGLQFLIQYYNGEERAKGNILERFSAQQFPDLHSELNLSSLELGDSALYFCASSIGQGRETGELFFGEGSRLTVL.

The genes are TRBV29-1 and TRBJ2-2, with 9 bases that match TRBD1. Per the germline V gene, CDR1 is SQVTM and CDR2 is ANQGSEA. Trimming cost V 8 bases and J 4 bases; bases outside gene matches: 14. The CDR3 covers 16 residues. This chain's CDR3 is CSSTGGTGRVTGELFF. The DNA of the CDR3 is TGCAGCTCCACTGGGGGGACAGGGAGGGTCACCGGGGAGCTGTTTTTT.

This clone has only a few counts. V and J are TRBV21-1 and TRBJ2-1; TRBD2, the table's D call, lacks a check against the DNA. TRBV21-1 is reported as a pseudogene. The CDR3 runs 16 residues. The CDR3 protein is CASSGLAPGSYNEQFF. In DNA form, the CDR3 reads TGTGCCAGCAGCGGACTAGCCCCCGGGTCCTACAATGAGCAGTTCTTC.

The DNA of the CDR3 is TGTGCCAGCATTCAGGGACGTGGGGAGCTGTTTTTT. This encodes CASIQGRGELFF. The chain joins TRBV2 to TRBJ2-2; D tentatively fits TRBD1 or TRBD2 (5 bases each). Trimming stripped 7 bases from V and 8 bases from J, with 11 bases between. Looked up from germline, CDR1 is SNHLY and CDR2 is FYNNEI. CDR3 size: 12 residues.

Remarks on this clone: Mismatch with germline at one junction end may stem from a read error. This sequence joins TRBV29-1 and TRBJ2-7; TRBD2 might be the D (6 bases). The CDR3 totals 15 residues. The germline V gene encodes CDR1 SQVTM and CDR2 ANQGSEA. The CDR3 coding sequence is TGCAGCGTCACCTTAGCGGCTAGGTCCTCCTACGGGCAGTACTTC. This translates into CSVTLAARSSYGQYF.

The chain is built from TRBV7-6 and TRBJ2-3, with D possibly TRBD1 on 6 matching bases. Trimming pared 4 bases from V and 3 bases from J, leaving 11 bases between. CDR1 SGHVS and CDR2 FNYEAQ come from the germline V gene. This CDR3 has 14 amino acids. CDR3 in amino acids: CASSYSQGTDTQYF. The CDR3 DNA reads TGTGCCAGCAGCTACTCGCAGGGGACAGATACGCAGTATTTT.

The chain employs TRBV25-1 and TRBJ2-3; TRBD2 might be the D (5 bases). Germline V gives CDR1 MGHDK, CDR2 SYGVNS. Trimming stripped 0 bases from V and 1 base from J, with 14 bases between. The CDR3 runs to 17 residues. The CDR3 loop is CASSEYSPGMGTDTQYF. In DNA, the CDR3 is TGTGCCAGCAGTGAATATAGTCCGGGGATGGGCACAGATACGCAGTATTTT.

V usage is TRBV7-9 and J usage is TRBJ1-2; possibly TRBD1 for D (6 bases). V dropped 4 bases and J dropped 4 bases, with 16 bases sitting between them. Germline assignment: CDR1 SEHNR and CDR2 FQNEAQ (reference sequence). The CDR3 contains 15 residues. CDR3 loop: CASSSKVVRGYGYTF. The DNA of the CDR3 is TGTGCCAGCAGCTCAAAGGTGGTCAGGGGCTATGGCTACACCTTC.

The chain recombines TRBV27 with TRBJ2-1; no firm D call. CDR1 and CDR2 from the germline V gene are MNHEY and SMNVEV (reference sequence). The CDR3 loop spans 16 amino acids. With 6 bases removed from V and 0 bases from J, the gap between germline ends came to 15 bases. The CDR3, as DNA: TGTGCCAGCAGCTGGGATCACAGCAGCTCCTACAATGAGCAGTTCTTC. Residues: CASSWDHSSSYNEQFF.

J is TRBJ2-1 and V is TRBV30; 10 nucleotides agree with TRBD2. The V segment lost 4 bases and the J segment 1 base; nucleotides outside the gene matches: 4. The CDR3 contains 15 residues. Germline CDR1 reads GTSNPN; CDR2 reads SVGIG (reference sequence). The chain's CDR3 is CAWTGLAMSYNEQFF. The CDR3 DNA follows: TGTGCCTGGACGGGACTAGCGATGTCCTACAATGAGCAGTTCTTC.

The chain combines TRBV5-3 with TRBJ2-1, with D possibly matching TRBD1 (6 bases). TRBV5-3 is an ORF; its function is uncertain. V was shortened by 5 bases and J by 0 bases, with 12 bases between the two germline ends. This CDR3 is built from 15 residues. In DNA, the CDR3 is TGTGCCAGAAGAGAGCCGGACAGCTCCTACAATGAGCAGTTCTTC. Residues: CARREPDSSYNEQFF.

The chain combines TRBV6-5 with TRBJ2-1; TRBD1 matches at 8 bases. Germline V gene data show CDR1 as MNHEY and CDR2 as SVGAGI. The J segment lost 9 bases and the V segment lost 0 bases, leaving 7 bases of the junction unmatched. The CDR3 is 15 amino acids. The CDR3: CASSYSDRALAEQFF. CDR3 coding DNA: TGTGCCAGCAGTTACTCGGACAGGGCCCTCGCTGAGCAGTTCTTC.

This clone has only a few counts. The rearrangement joins TRBV7-9 to TRBJ2-7; 7 positions agree with TRBD2. The CDR3 is made up of 13 amino acids. Unmatched junction bases numbered 2, after V lost 0 bases and J lost 6 bases. CDR1 and CDR2 from the germline V gene are SEHNR and FQNEAQ (reference sequence). The CDR3 DNA reads as TGTGCCAGCAGCTTAGCAGGGAGGGGCGAGCAGTACTTC. Amino acid sequence: CASSLAGRGEQYF.

V and J are TRBV29-1 and TRBJ2-1; 7 nucleotides agree with TRBD2. This CDR3 has 13 residues. Germline V CDR1 and CDR2: SQVTM, ANQGSEA. Trimming cost V 5 bases and J 6 bases; bases outside gene matches: 7. The CDR3 spells CSVYGLDANEQFF. CDR3 bases: TGCAGCGTTTATGGACTAGACGCCAATGAGCAGTTCTTC.

The V call is TRBV27, the J call TRBJ2-7; perhaps TRBD1 as D (5 bases). This CDR3 contains 14 residues. Germline-derived CDR1 and CDR2 are MNHEY and SMNVEV (reference sequence). Trimming shortened V by 3 bases and J by 2 bases, and 11 bases separated the two germline ends. The CDR3 sequence: CASSFGQGPYEQYF. Written as DNA, the CDR3 is TGTGCCAGCAGTTTTGGTCAGGGCCCCTACGAGCAGTACTTC.

In this sample, this clone turned up a few times. V gene TRBV5-1 combines with J gene TRBJ2-7; 8 positions agree with TRBD2. The trim removed 5 bases at V and 0 bases at J, leaving 1 base unmatched. The CDR3 runs 13 residues. Per the germline V gene, CDR1 is SGHRS and CDR2 is YFSETQ. The CDR3 region is CASRLADSYEQYF. CDR3 nucleotide sequence: TGCGCCAGCAGACTAGCGGACTCCTACGAGCAGTACTTC.

The rearrangement uses TRBV5-6 and TRBJ2-7; 10 positions match TRBD2. This CDR3 is built from 15 residues. Germline CDR1 and CDR2: SGHDT and YYEEEE. With 4 bases clipped from V and 1 base from J, the junction kept 5 bases outside the gene matches. This chain's CDR3 is CASSPGTSESYEQYF. The CDR3 DNA follows: TGTGCCAGCAGCCCCGGGACTAGCGAATCCTACGAGCAGTACTTC.

This chain connects TRBV27 to TRBJ2-3; D is possibly TRBD1 (5 bases). V dropped 3 bases and J dropped 2 bases, with 18 bases sitting between them. The CDR3 covers 17 residues. Looked up from germline, CDR1 is MNHEY and CDR2 is SMNVEV (reference sequence). CDR3 in amino acids: CASSFQVPRQNTDTQYF. CDR3 nucleotide sequence: TGTGCCAGCAGTTTCCAAGTCCCTAGACAGAACACAGATACGCAGTATTTT.